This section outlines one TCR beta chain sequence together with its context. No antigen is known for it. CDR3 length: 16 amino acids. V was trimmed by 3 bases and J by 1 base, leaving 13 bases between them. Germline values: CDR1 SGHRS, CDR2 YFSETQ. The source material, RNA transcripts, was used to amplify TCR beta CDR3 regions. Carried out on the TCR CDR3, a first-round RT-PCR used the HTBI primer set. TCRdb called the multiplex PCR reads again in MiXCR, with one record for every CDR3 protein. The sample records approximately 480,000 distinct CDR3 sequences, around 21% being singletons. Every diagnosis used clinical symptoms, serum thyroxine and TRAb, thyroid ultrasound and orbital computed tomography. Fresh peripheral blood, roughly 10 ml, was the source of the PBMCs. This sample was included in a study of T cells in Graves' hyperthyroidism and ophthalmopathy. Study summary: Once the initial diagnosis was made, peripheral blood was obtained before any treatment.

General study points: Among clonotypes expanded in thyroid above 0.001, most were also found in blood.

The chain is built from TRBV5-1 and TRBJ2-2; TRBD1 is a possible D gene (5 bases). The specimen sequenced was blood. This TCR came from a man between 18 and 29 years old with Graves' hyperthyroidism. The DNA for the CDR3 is TGCGCCAGCAGCTCAAAATCAACAGGGAACACCGGGGAGCTGTTTTTT. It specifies CASSSKSTGNTGELFF.